This T cell receptor beta chain was profiled in a study of cytomegalovirus exposure and HLA in healthy donors. Study summary: The Caucasian-associated ancestry cluster contained about four fifths of the approximately 420 genotyped donors.

Whole-study findings and limits: A later analysis found that most CMV-associated TCR beta chains appeared HLA-restricted.

CDR1 and CDR2 from the germline V gene are SEHNR and FQNEAQ (reference sequence). The CDR3 runs 15 residues. J gave up 4 bases and V 1 base, and 6 bases lay outside the gene matches. In this sample, this clone turned up once. What it recognizes is unknown. A multiplex PCR was run with 60 Vbeta primers and 13 Jbeta primers. The method was immunoSEQ multiplex PCR; TCRdb's version includes in-frame clones alone and lacks a portion of them. The sample includes roughly 130,000 clones, 76% of them seen just once. The receptor comes from a man aged 35 to 55 in good health and CMV-seronegative. This rearrangement joins TRBV7-9 to TRBJ1-2, with 7 bases aligning to TRBD1. The sequencing input was PBMCs. CDR3 loop: CASSLGQGEGYGYTF. The CDR3 DNA sequence: TGTGCCAGCAGCTTAGGACAGGGCGAGGGCTATGGCTACACCTTC.